A selection of T cell receptor beta chains follows, all from one sample in a study of T cell repertoires in cytomegalovirus infection. Each CDR3 protein gets one entry after TCRdb re-called the reads with MiXCR. This repertoire shows about 570,000 distinct CDR3 sequences, 35% to 50% found once; its top ten account for over 45%. Antigen specificity for these receptors is unknown. This material consisted of cultured PBMCs, taken from culture after CMV antigen stimulation. The receptors were sampled from a human donor in good health (CMV status not recorded). Some clones in this sample may be carry-over from other donors' samples. Each CDR3 is given with its conserved first and last residue. Fields, in order: V gene, J gene, clone size, D gene, CDR3 protein, CDR3 DNA. A D gene is named only where the DNA matches it firmly. Expanded clones are given a class, and other clones once, few, many or no size at all.

TRBV18,TRBJ2-2,-,-,CASSLTQGARNTGELFF,TGTGCCAGCTCACTCACCCAAGGGGCTCGGAACACCGGGGAGCTGTTTTTT
TRBV6-6,TRBJ1-1,-,-,CASSYDRRGTEAFF,TGTGCCAGCAGTTACGACAGGAGGGGAACTGAAGCTTTCTTT
TRBV7-2,TRBJ1-6,few,-,CASSLQGGYSPLHF,TGTGCCAGCAGCTTACAGGGAGGGTACTCACCCCTCCACTTT
TRBV6-1,TRBJ2-5,few,-,CASSEGGSETQYF,TGTGCCAGCAGTGAAGGGGGGAGTGAGACCCAGTACTTC
TRBV20-1,TRBJ2-7,-,-,CSASRIGYEQYF,TGCAGTGCTTCGCGCATCGGCTACGAGCAGTACTTC
TRBV4-2,TRBJ2-3,few,TRBD2,CASSHLRESGLAGSSTDTQYF,TGTGCCAGCAGCCACTTAAGGGAGTCTGGTCTAGCGGGGAGTAGCACAGATACGCAGTATTTT
TRBV6-1,TRBJ1-2,few,-,CASSEAGRGEPPWTF,TGTGCCAGCAGTGAAGCGGGTAGGGGAGAACCACCGTGGACCTTC
TRBV24-1,TRBJ2-3,-,-,CATSAGRTSTDTQYF,TGTGCCACCAGTGCGGGAAGGACTAGCACAGATACGCAGTATTTT
TRBV5-4,TRBJ2-3,few,-,CASSLGTGSDTQYF,TGTGCCAGCAGCCTCGGGACTGGCTCAGATACGCAGTATTTT
TRBV12-3/TRBV12-4,TRBJ2-5,once,TRBD1,CASSLGDREGETQYF,TGTGCCAGCAGTCTAGGGGACAGAGAGGGGGAGACCCAGTACTTC
TRBV5-5,TRBJ2-1,-,TRBD2,CASRLYDFSGNEQFF,TGTGCCAGCAGATTGTACGATTTTAGCGGGAATGAGCAGTTCTTC
TRBV6-2/TRBV6-3,TRBJ2-1,few,TRBD2,CASSRGLAGSYNEQFF,TGTGCCAGCAGCCGAGGACTAGCCGGCTCCTACAATGAGCAGTTCTTC
TRBV12-3/TRBV12-4,TRBJ2-7,few,-,CASKLDSPAYEQYF,TGTGCCAGCAAACTGGACAGTCCCGCCTACGAGCAGTACTTC
TRBV7-9,TRBJ2-7,-,-,CASSSGQGEQYF,TGTGCCAGCAGCTCCGGACAAGGCGAGCAGTACTTC
TRBV7-4,TRBJ2-3,-,-,CASSPREFGTDTQYF,TGTGCCAGCAGCCCCAGGGAGTTCGGCACAGATACGCAGTATTTT
TRBV7-2,TRBJ1-5,-,-,CASSLFRDSNQPQHF,TGTGCCAGCAGCTTATTCCGGGACAGCAATCAGCCCCAGCATTTT
TRBV6-6,TRBJ1-3,few,-,CASSYSSEGSGNTIYF,TGTGCCAGCAGTTACTCAAGCGAGGGGTCTGGAAACACCATATATTTT
TRBV12-3/TRBV12-4,TRBJ1-4,-,-,CASSARARASEKLFF,TGTGCCAGCAGTGCCCGGGCCCGGGCGTCCGAAAAACTGTTTTTT
TRBV7-9,TRBJ2-6,-,TRBD1,CASSLGWDRNSGANVLTF,TGTGCCAGCAGCTTGGGCTGGGACAGGAACTCTGGGGCCAACGTCCTGACTTTC
TRBV12-3/TRBV12-4,TRBJ1-2,-,TRBD1,CASTYRGEVYGYTF,TGTGCCAGCACGTACAGGGGGGAAGTATATGGCTACACCTTC
TRBV6-6,TRBJ1-2,-,-,CATQTGNYGYTF,TGTGCCACCCAGACGGGCAACTATGGCTACACCTTC
TRBV7-6,TRBJ1-5,many,-,CASSSLIGPLTNQPQHF,TGTGCCAGCAGCTCCTTGATCGGACCCCTAACAAATCAGCCCCAGCATTTT
TRBV12-3/TRBV12-4,TRBJ1-1,-,-,CASSFMGAGAEAFF,TGTGCCAGCAGTTTTATGGGGGCTGGGGCTGAAGCTTTCTTT
TRBV7-2,TRBJ1-5,-,-,CASSLGLGGHNQPQHF,TGTGCCAGCAGCTTAGGGCTGGGGGGGCACAATCAGCCCCAGCATTTT
TRBV25-1,TRBJ1-1,few,-,CASSKQVDAEAFF,TGTGCCAGCAGTAAACAGGTCGACGCTGAAGCTTTCTTT
TRBV7-2,TRBJ2-7,-,-,CASSRLMGLGEQYF,TGTGCCAGCAGCCGCCTCATGGGCCTAGGGGAGCAGTACTTC
TRBV28,TRBJ2-7,few,-,CASSSSETGRDYEQYF,TGTGCCAGCAGCTCTTCTGAAACCGGACGGGACTACGAGCAGTACTTC
TRBV15,TRBJ2-7,-,-,CATSRVLGGAGEQYF,TGTGCCACCAGCAGGGTCTTGGGGGGGGCGGGCGAGCAGTACTTC
TRBV6-6,TRBJ2-7,few,TRBD2,CASTFNLAGPYEQYF,TGTGCCAGCACCTTCAACCTAGCGGGTCCCTACGAGCAGTACTTC
TRBV7-8,TRBJ2-7,few,TRBD2,CASSFLSGGAHEQYF,TGTGCCAGCAGCTTCCTTAGCGGGGGGGCACACGAGCAGTACTTC
TRBV4-3,TRBJ2-5,-,TRBD1,CASSPLRDREPTQYF,TGCGCCAGCAGCCCTCTCCGGGACAGGGAACCGACCCAGTACTTC
TRBV7-2,TRBJ2-5,many,-,CASSFRGDQETQYF,TGTGCCAGCAGCTTTCGTGGGGACCAAGAGACCCAGTACTTC
TRBV11-2,TRBJ2-3,few,-,CASSFSTPTDTQYF,TGTGCCAGCAGCTTTTCGACCCCCACAGATACGCAGTATTTT
TRBV5-1,TRBJ2-5,-,TRBD1,CASSNAFDRGKETQYF,TGCGCCAGCAGCAACGCCTTTGACAGGGGAAAAGAGACCCAGTACTTC
TRBV2,TRBJ2-1,-,TRBD2,CASSRAGGDYEQFF,TGTGCCAGCAGTAGGGCGGGGGGGGATTATGAGCAGTTCTTC
TRBV7-2,TRBJ2-2,-,TRBD2,CASSLRGVRTGELFF,TGTGCCAGCAGCTTGCGGGGGGTTCGCACCGGGGAGCTGTTTTTT
TRBV15,TRBJ1-4,-,-,CATSTTPGEKLFF,TGTGCCACCAGCACCACGCCGGGTGAAAAACTGTTTTTT
TRBV7-6,TRBJ2-7,few,-,CASSSPPAGVPYEQYF,TGTGCCAGCAGCTCCCCCCCGGCAGGGGTCCCCTACGAGCAGTACTTC
TRBV4-1,TRBJ2-1,once,TRBD2,CASTPGLAGGGEQFF,TGCGCCAGCACACCCGGGCTAGCGGGAGGAGGGGAGCAGTTCTTC
TRBV7-2,TRBJ2-3,-,-,CASASGGRDTQYF,TGTGCCAGCGCGAGTGGGGGGCGGGATACGCAGTATTTT
TRBV10-3,TRBJ2-7,few,-,CAISEGGYEQYF,TGTGCCATCAGTGAAGGAGGCTACGAGCAGTACTTC
TRBV4-1,TRBJ1-1,-,-,CASSSPGRGSEAFF,TGCGCCAGCAGCTCCCCGGGGAGGGGGTCTGAAGCTTTCTTT
TRBV19,TRBJ1-5,-,TRBD1,CASSIGQGASRPQHF,TGTGCCAGTAGTATCGGACAGGGGGCCTCCCGCCCCCAGCATTTT